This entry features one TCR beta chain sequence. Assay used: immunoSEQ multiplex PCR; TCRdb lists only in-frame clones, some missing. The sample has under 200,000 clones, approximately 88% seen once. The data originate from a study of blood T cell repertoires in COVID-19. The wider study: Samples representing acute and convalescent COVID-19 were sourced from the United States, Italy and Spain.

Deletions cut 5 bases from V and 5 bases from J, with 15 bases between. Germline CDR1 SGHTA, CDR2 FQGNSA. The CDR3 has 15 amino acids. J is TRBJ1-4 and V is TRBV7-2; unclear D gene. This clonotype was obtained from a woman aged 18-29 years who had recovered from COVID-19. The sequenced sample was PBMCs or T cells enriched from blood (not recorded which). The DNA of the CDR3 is TGTGCCAGCAGCCTTGAGGGAGGGTGGAATGAAAAACTGTTTTTT. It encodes CASSLEGGWNEKLFF.